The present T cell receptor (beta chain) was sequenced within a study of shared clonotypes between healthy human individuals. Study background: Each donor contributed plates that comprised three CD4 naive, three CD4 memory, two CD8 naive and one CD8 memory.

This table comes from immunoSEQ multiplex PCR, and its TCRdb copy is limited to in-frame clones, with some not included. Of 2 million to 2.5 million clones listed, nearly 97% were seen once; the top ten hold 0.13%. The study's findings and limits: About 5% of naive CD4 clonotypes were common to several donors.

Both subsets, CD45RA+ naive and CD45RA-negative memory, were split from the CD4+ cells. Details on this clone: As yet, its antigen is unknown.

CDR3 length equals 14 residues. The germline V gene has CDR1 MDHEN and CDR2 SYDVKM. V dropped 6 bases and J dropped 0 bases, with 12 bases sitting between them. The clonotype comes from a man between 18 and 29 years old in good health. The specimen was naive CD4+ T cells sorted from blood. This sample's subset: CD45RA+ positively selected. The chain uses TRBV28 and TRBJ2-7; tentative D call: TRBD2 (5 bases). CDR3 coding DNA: TGTGCCAGCAGCCGACGGAGGAGCTCCTACGAGCAGTACTTC. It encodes CASSRRRSSYEQYF.